The 5 T cell receptor beta chains listed next were all sequenced from one sample in a study of vaccination effects on CD4 cells after COVID-19. No antigen is known for these receptors. Clones were read by immunoSEQ multiplex PCR, and TCRdb kept only the in-frame ones, dropping some. The sample shows about 73,000 clones, around 73% of them seen only once. Between days 9 and 11 of culture, CD4+ T cells were separated out. BNT162b2 vaccine or mRNA-1273 vaccine was given to participants in two doses. The sample consisted of CD4+ T cells from PBMCs cultured without peptide, taken after COVID-19 vaccination. Source of these receptors: a human donor who received a COVID-19 vaccine.

This chain connects TRBV6-5 to TRBJ1-2, with D possibly being TRBD1 (5 bases). The CDR3 sequence is 13 residues long. The germline V gene encodes CDR1 MNHEY and CDR2 SVGAGI. V was trimmed by 6 bases and J by 3 bases, leaving 11 bases between them. The CDR3 region has the DNA TGTGCCAGCAGGTCCGACAGTGACTATGGCTACACCTTC. Amino acids: CASRSDSDYGYTF.

This chain joins TRBV24-1 and TRBJ1-5; possibly TRBD1 for D (6 bases). The CDR3 has 16 amino acids. V lost 4 bases to trimming and J lost 0 bases, with 12 bases between them. Germline lookup yields CDR1 KGHDR and CDR2 SFDVKD. The CDR3 is CATSDRTGISNQPQHF. DNA of the CDR3: TGTGCCACCAGTGACCGCACAGGGATTAGCAATCAGCCCCAGCATTTT.

The V call is TRBV19, the J call TRBJ2-6; no reliable D call. The CDR3 is 15 residues long. Per the germline V gene, CDR1 is LNHDA and CDR2 is SQIVND (reference sequence). V was trimmed by 7 bases and J by 0 bases, leaving 10 bases between them. This CDR3 is CASKIHSSGANVLTF. The DNA of the CDR3 is TGTGCCAGTAAAATACACAGCTCTGGGGCCAACGTCCTGACTTTC. The variable domain in full, completed from reference TRBV19 and TRBJ2-6, reads DGGITQSPKYLFRKEGQNVTLSCEQNLNHDAMYWYRQDPGQGLRLIYYSQIVNDFQKGDIAEGYSVSREKKESFPLTVTSAQKNPTAFYLCASKIHSSGANVLTFGAGSRLTVL.

V is TRBV11-2 and J is TRBJ2-7; 7 positions match TRBD1. The germline CDR1 and CDR2 sequences are SGHAT and FQNNGV. The CDR3 runs 13 residues. Trimming cost V 5 bases and J 4 bases; bases outside gene matches: 5. The chain's CDR3 is CASSPGQIYEQYV. The CDR3 region has the DNA TGTGCCAGCAGCCCGGGACAGATTTACGAGCAGTACGTC.

J is TRBJ1-1 and V is TRBV30; a possible D gene is TRBD1 (6 bases). The CDR3 has 15 amino acids. The V end lost 2 bases, the J end lost 10 bases, and 23 bases lay between the germline ends. CDR1 GTSNPN and CDR2 SVGIG come from the germline V gene (reference sequence). CDR3 DNA: TGTGCCTGGAGTCCTATCGACAGGCGATTAAGGGGAGCTTTCTTT. It yields the protein CAWSPIDRRLRGAFF.